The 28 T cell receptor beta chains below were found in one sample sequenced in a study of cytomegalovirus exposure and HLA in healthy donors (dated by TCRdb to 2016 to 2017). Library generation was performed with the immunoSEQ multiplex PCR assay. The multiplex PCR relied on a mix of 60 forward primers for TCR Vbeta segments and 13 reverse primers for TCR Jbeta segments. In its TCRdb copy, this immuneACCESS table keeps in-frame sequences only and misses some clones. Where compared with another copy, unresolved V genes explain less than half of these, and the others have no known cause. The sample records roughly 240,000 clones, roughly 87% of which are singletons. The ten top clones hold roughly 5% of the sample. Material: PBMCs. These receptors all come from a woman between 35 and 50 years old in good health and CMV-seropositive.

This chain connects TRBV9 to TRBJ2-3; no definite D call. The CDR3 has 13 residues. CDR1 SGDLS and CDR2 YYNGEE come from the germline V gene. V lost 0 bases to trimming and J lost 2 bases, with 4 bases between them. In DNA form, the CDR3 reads TGTGCCAGCAGCGTAGGGGCCACAGATACGCAGTATTTT. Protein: CASSVGATDTQYF.

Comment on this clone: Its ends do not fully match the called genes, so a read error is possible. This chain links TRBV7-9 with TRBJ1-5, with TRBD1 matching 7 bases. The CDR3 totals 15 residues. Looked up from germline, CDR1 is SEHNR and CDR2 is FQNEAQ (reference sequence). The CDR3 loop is CSSSLSGQVRQPQHF. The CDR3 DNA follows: TGTTCCAGCAGCTTAAGTGGACAGGTTCGCCAGCCCCAGCATTTT.

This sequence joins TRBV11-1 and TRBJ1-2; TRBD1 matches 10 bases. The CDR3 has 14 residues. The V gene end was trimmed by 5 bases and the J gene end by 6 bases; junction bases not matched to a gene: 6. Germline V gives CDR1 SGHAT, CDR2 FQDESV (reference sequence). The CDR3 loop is CASSLIGQGDGYTF. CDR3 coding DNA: TGTGCCAGCAGCCTGATCGGACAGGGGGATGGCTACACCTTC.

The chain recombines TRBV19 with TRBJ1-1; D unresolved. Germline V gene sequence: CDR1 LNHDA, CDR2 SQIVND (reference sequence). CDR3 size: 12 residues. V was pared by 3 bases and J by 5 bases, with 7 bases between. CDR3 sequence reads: CASSIGWTEAFF. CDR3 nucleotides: TGTGCCAGTAGTATCGGGTGGACTGAAGCTTTCTTT.

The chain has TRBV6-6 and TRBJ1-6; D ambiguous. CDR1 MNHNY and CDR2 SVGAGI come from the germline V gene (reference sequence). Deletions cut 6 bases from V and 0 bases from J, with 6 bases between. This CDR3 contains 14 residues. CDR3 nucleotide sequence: TGTGCCAGCAGACAGAGCTCCTATAATTCACCCCTCCACTTT. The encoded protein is CASRQSSYNSPLHF.

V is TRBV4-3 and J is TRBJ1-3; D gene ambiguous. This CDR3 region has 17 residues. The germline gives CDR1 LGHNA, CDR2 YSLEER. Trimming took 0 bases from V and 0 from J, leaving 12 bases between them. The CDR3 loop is CASSQDYTPSSGNTIYF. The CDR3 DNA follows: TGCGCCAGCAGCCAAGATTATACACCCAGCTCTGGAAACACCATATATTTT.

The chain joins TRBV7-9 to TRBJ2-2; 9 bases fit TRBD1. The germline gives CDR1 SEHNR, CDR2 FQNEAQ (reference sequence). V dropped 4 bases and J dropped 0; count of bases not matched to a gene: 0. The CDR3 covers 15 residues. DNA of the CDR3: TGTGCCAGCAGCTGGACAGGGGCGAACACCGGGGAGCTGTTTTTT. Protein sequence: CASSWTGANTGELFF.

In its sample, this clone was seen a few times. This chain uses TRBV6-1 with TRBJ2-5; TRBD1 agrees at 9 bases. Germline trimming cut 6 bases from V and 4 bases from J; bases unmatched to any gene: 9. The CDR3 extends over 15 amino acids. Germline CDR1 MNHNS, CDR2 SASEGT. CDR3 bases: TGTGCCAGCAGCAAGGACAGGGGAAGAGCAGAGACCCAGTACTTC. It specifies CASSKDRGRAETQYF.

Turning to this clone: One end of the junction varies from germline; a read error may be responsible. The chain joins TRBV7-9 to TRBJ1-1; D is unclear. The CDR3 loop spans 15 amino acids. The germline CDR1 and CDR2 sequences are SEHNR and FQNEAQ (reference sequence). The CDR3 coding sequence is TGTTCCAGCAGTTCCTCCGATAGTAAGAACACTGAAGCTTTCTTT. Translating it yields CSSSSSDSKNTEAFF.

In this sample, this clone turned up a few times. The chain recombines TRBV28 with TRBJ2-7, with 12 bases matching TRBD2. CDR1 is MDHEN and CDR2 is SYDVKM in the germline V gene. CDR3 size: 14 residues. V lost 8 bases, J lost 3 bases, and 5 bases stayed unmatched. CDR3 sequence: CASWTSGAVYEQYF. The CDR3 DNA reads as TGTGCCAGCTGGACTAGCGGGGCGGTCTACGAGCAGTACTTC.

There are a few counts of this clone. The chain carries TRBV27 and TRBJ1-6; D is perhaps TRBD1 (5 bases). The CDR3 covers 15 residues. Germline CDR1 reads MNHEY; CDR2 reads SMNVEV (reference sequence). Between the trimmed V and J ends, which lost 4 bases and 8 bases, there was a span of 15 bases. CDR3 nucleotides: TGTGCCAGCAGTTACCGGCCGGGGGGGGATTCACCCCTCCACTTT. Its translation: CASSYRPGGDSPLHF.

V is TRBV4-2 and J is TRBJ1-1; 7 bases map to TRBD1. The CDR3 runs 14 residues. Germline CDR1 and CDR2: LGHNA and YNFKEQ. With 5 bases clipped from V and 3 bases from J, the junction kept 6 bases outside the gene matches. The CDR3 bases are TGTGCCAGCAGCGACGTAACAGGGGACACTGAAGCTTTCTTT. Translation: CASSDVTGDTEAFF.

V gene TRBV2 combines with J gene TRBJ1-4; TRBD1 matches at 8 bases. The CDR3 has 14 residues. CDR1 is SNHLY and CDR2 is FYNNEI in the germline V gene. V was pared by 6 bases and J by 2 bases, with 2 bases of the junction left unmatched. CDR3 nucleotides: TGTGCCAGCAGGACAGGGGTTACTAATGAAAAACTGTTTTTT. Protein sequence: CASRTGVTNEKLFF.

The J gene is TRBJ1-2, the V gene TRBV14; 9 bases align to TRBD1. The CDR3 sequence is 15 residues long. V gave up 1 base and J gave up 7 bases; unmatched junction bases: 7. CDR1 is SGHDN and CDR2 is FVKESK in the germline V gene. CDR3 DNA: TGTGCCAGCAGCCAAGGGACAGGGGCTTCGGTTGGCTACACCTTC. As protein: CASSQGTGASVGYTF.

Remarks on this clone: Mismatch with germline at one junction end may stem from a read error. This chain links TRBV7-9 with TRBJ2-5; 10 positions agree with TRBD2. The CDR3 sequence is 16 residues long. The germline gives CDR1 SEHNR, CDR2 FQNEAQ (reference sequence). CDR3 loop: CSSSSPSSGGEETQYF. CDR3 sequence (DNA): TGTTCCAGCAGCTCACCCTCTAGCGGGGGAGAAGAGACCCAGTACTTC.

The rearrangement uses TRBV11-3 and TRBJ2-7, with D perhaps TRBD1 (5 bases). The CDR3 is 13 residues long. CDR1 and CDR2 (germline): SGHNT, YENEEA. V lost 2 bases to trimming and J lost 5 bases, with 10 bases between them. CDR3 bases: TGTGCCAGCAGCTTACAGGGTACGGACGAGCAGTACTTC. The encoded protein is CASSLQGTDEQYF.

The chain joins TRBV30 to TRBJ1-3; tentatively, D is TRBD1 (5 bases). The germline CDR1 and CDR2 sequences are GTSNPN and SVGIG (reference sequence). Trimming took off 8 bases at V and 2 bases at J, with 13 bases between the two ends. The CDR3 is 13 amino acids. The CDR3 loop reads CAHGAGPGNTIYF. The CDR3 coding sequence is TGTGCCCACGGTGCGGGACCTGGAAACACCATATATTTT.

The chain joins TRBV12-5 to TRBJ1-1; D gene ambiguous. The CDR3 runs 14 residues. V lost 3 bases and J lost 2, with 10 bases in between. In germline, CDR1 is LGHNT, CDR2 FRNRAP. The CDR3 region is CASGLSSGNTEAFF. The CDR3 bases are TGTGCTAGTGGTTTAAGTAGCGGTAACACTGAAGCTTTCTTT. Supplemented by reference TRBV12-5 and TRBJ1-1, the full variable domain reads DARVTQTPRHKVTEMGQEVTMRCQPILGHNTVFWYRQTMMQGLELLAYFRNRAPLDDSGMPKDRFSAEMPDATLATLKIQPSEPRDSAVYFCASGLSSGNTEAFFGQGTRLTVV.

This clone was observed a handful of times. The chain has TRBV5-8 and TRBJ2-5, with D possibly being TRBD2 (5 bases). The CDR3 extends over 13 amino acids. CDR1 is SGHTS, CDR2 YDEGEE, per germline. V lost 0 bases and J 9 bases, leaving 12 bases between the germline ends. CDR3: CASSLGTSSAQYF. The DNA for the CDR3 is TGTGCCAGCAGCTTGGGGACTTCGTCGGCCCAGTACTTC. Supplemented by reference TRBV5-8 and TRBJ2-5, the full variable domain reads EAGVTQSPTHLIKTRGQQATLRCSPISGHTSVYWYQQALGLGLQFLLWYDEGEERNRGNFPPRFSGRQFPNYSSELNVNALELEDSALYLCASSLGTSSAQYFGPGTRLLVL.

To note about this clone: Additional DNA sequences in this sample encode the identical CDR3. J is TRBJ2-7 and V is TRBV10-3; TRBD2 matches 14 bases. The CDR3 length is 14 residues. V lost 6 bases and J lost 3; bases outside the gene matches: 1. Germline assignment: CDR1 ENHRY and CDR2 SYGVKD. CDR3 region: CAISGTSGSYEQYF. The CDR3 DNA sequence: TGTGCCATCAGCGGGACTAGCGGGAGCTACGAGCAGTACTTC.

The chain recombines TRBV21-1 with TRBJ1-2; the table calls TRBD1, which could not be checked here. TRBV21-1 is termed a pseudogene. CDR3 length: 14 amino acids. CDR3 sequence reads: CASSKATKDYGYTF. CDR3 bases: TGTGCCAGCAGCAAAGCGACAAAGGATTATGGCTACACCTTC.

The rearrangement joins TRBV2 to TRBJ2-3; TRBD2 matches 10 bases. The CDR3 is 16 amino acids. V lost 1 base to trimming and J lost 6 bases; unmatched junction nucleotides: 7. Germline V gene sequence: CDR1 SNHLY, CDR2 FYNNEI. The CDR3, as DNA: TGTGCCAGCAGTGAAGAACGGACTAGCGGCTCGGATACGCAGTATTTT. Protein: CASSEERTSGSDTQYF.

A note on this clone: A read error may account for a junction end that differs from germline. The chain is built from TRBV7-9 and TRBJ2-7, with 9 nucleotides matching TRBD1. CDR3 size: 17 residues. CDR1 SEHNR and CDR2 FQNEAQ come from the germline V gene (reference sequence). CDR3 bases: TGTTCCAGCAGCCCAGACTTTCCGGGACAGGGCTCCTACGAGCAGTACTTC. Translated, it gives CSSSPDFPGQGSYEQYF.

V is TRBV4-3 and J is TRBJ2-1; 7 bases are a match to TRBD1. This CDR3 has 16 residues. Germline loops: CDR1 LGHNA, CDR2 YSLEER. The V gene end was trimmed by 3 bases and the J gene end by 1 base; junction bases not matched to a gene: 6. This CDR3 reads CASSQVGRGSYNEQFF. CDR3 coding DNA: TGCGCCAGCAGCCAGGTTGGCAGGGGGTCCTACAATGAGCAGTTCTTC.

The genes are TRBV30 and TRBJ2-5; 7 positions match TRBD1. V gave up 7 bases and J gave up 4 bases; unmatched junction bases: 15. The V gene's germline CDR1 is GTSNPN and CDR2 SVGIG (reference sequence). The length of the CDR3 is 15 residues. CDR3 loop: CASTPRGGPRETQYF. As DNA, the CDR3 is TGTGCCTCCACGCCTAGAGGGGGCCCGAGAGAGACCCAGTACTTC.

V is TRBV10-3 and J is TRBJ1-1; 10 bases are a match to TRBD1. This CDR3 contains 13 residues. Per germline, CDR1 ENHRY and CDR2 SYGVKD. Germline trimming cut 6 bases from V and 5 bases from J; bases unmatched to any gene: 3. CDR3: CAIRDRGGTEAFF. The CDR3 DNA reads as TGTGCCATCAGGGACAGGGGGGGGACTGAAGCTTTCTTT.

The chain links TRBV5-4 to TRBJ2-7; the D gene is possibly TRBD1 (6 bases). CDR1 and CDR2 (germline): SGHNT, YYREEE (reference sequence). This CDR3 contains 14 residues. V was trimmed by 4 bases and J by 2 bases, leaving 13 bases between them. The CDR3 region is CASSPGQNPYEQYF. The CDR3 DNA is TGTGCCAGCAGCCCTGGACAGAACCCCTACGAGCAGTACTTC.

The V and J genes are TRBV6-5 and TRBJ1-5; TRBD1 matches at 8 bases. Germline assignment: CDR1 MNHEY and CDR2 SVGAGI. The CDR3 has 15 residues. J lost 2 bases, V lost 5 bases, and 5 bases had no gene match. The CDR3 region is CASSKDREGNQPQHF. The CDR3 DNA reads TGTGCCAGCAGTAAGGACAGGGAAGGCAATCAGCCCCAGCATTTT.